In this sample, the clone carrying this T cell receptor (beta chain) turned up many times. Its antigen is not identified. The data derive from a study of T cell repertoires in cytomegalovirus infection. Across the whole study: Shared public TCR beta signatures pointed to both CMV infection and a matching HLA type. Study conclusions and caveats: In two of eight donors, the top clonotype was HLA-C-restricted CMV-specific.

Via MiXCR, TCRdb re-called the reads, giving one row per CDR3 protein. Among some 150,000 distinct CDR3 sequences listed, roughly 6% were seen once. The germline V gene encodes CDR1 SEHNR and CDR2 FQNEAQ (reference sequence). V lost 5 bases, J lost 4 bases, and 14 bases lay in between. This CDR3 region has 14 residues. Sample: PBMCs. The receptor was isolated from a human donor in good health (CMV status not recorded). Some clones in this sample may be carry-over from other donors' samples. This chain links TRBV7-9 with TRBJ1-1; D gene unclear. CDR3 nucleotide sequence: TGTGCCAGCAGCCCCAACCTCCTGGGCACTGAAGCTTTCTTT. Residues: CASSPNLLGTEAFF.